The T cell receptor beta chain described here comes from a study of blood T cell repertoires in COVID-19. Study as a whole: T cells, B-cell-depleted T cells, or PBMCs provided the cDNA or gDNA that served as material.

This table comes from immunoSEQ multiplex PCR, and its TCRdb copy is limited to in-frame clones, with some not included. The top ten hold approximately 50% of the sample, which has tens of thousands of clones, under 80% seen once. Germline values: CDR1 LNHDA, CDR2 SQIVND (reference sequence). V trimming: 5 bases; J trimming: 5 bases; junction bases outside the gene matches: 4. The length of the CDR3 is 14 residues. This TCR came from a woman aged 60-75 years who had been exposed to COVID-19. Sequences were obtained from PBMCs or T cells enriched from blood (not recorded which). The J gene is TRBJ2-1, the V gene TRBV19, with 9 bases lining up with TRBD1. The CDR3 bases are TGTGCCAGTAGTGCCTGGACAGGGGACAATGAGCAGTTCTTC. Amino acids: CASSAWTGDNEQFF.